This T cell receptor (beta chain) originates from a study of memory CD8 T cells in hepatitis C reinfection. Germline loops: CDR1 SGHTA, CDR2 FQGTGA. Germline trimming cut 3 bases from V and 7 bases from J; bases unmatched to any gene: 10. The CDR3 runs 17 residues. Method: immunoSEQ multiplex PCR; TCRdb's copy keeps in-frame clones and lacks some. This sample has tens of thousands of clones, with roughly 90% found just once. Indicated time point: pre-reinfection, 55 to 20 weeks before reinfection detection. The sorted cells went straight to TCR sequencing with no prior in vitro expansion. This receptor was obtained from a man in his late teens or twenties with hepatitis C virus infection. Input material: naive CD8+ T cells sorted from blood. The V and J genes are TRBV7-3 and TRBJ2-1; 12 bases are shared with TRBD2. The CDR3 DNA reads as TGTGCCAGCAGCTTGGGGCTAGCGGGAGGGCCGGGTAATGAGCAGTTCTTC. It is translated as CASSLGLAGGPGNEQFF. Variable domain in full (rest from reference TRBV7-3 and TRBJ2-1): GAGVSQTPSNKVTEKGKYVELRCDPISGHTALYWYRQSLGQGPEFLIYFQGTGAADDSGLPNDRFFAVRPEGSVSTLKIQRTERGDSAVYLCASSLGLAGGPGNEQFFGPGTRLTVL.